This T cell receptor (beta chain) was observed in a study of neurological immune-mediated disorders. The cDNA came from 5'RACE with 10-nucleotide random UMIs. TCRdb reanalysed the 5' RACE reads using MiXCR and keeps one entry per CDR3 protein. Of about 28,000 distinct CDR3 sequences detected, around 10% appear once; the ten largest clones hold less than 9.5%. The V end lost 6 bases, the J end lost 4 bases, and 21 bases lay between the germline ends. The V gene's germline CDR1 is DFQATT and CDR2 SNEGSKA (reference sequence). This CDR3 comprises 15 residues. Overall study results and limits: Sharing of CDR3 amino acid sequences among expanded clones across subjects was absent, suggesting private repertoires in all groups. HTLV-1-associated myelopathy ranked highest for TCR clonal expansion and multiple sclerosis lowest, beneath healthy controls.

This clonotype was detected many times. Antigen unknown. The receptor comes from a man aged 60 to 75 in good health. The rearrangement joins TRBV20-1 to TRBJ1-1, with D tentatively TRBD1 (5 bases). Material for sequencing was PBMCs. For the CDR3, the DNA is TGCAGTGCCCAGATGAGTAGGGGTTTGAGCACTGAAGCTTTCTTT. Protein sequence: CSAQMSRGLSTEAFF.